This TCR beta chain was identified during a study of T cell changes during pregnancy in multiple sclerosis. The CDR3 length is 15 residues. Germline-derived CDR1 and CDR2 are LNHNV and YYDKDF (reference sequence). The V end was cut by 2 bases, the J end by 0 bases, with 9 bases between. Produced via immunoSEQ multiplex PCR; TCRdb's table is partial and in-frame only. The data show about 25,000 clones, about 89% seen once. The specimen comprised CD8+ T cells from peripheral blood mononuclear cells, sampled in the first trimester of pregnancy. This receptor was taken from a female donor in good health, enrolled as a control in a pregnancy study. The rearrangement links TRBV15 to TRBJ2-3; TRBD1 might be the D (5 bases). The CDR3 is CATSRQGSSTDTQYF. DNA for the CDR3: TGTGCCACCAGCAGACAGGGCTCTAGCACAGATACGCAGTATTTT.